These 8 T cell receptor beta chains were sequenced from one sample in a study of T cell repertoires in cytomegalovirus infection. TCRdb reprocessed the reads with MiXCR, giving one entry per CDR3 protein. The sample has some 700,000 distinct CDR3 sequences, approximately 40% seen once. Sequencing was carried out using PBMCs. These receptors were obtained from a human donor in good health (CMV status not recorded). Some clones in this sample may be carry-over from other donors' samples.

This clonotype was found a few times. The chain combines TRBV18 with TRBJ1-1, with a weak D call TRBD1 (6 bases). Germline assignment: CDR1 KGHSH and CDR2 LQKENI. This CDR3 is built from 13 residues. Trimming removed 5 bases at V and 4 bases at J, with 11 bases between. The CDR3 here is CASSLRTATEAFF. CDR3 in DNA: TGTGCCAGCTCATTACGGACAGCCACTGAAGCTTTCTTT.

The chain employs TRBV12-3 or TRBV12-4 and TRBJ1-2; 7 nucleotides align to TRBD1. The CDR3 is 16 residues long. The junction had 14 bases not matched to a gene; V was cut back by 6 bases and J by 4 bases. The CDR3 region has the DNA TGTGCCAGCAGCACCCTGCGGAGTACAGGGGTCTATGGCTACACCTTC. This sequence encodes CASSTLRSTGVYGYTF.

This CDR3 reads CASSSPGLAGIGRTGELFF. Here the CDR3 DNA reads TGTGCCAGCAGTTCCCCGGGACTAGCGGGAATTGGGCGAACCGGGGAGCTGTTTTTT. The rearrangement links TRBV28 to TRBJ2-2; 13 nucleotides agree with TRBD2. The V and J ends lost 4 bases and 5 bases, in that order; junction bases with no gene match: 13. The CDR3 loop spans 19 amino acids. Per germline, CDR1 MDHEN and CDR2 SYDVKM.

In this sample, this clonotype turned up a few times. This chain joins TRBV7-8 and TRBJ1-4; TRBD1 is a possible D gene (5 bases). Trimming removed 4 bases from V and 5 bases from J, with 11 bases in between. CDR1 and CDR2 (germline): SGHVS, FQNEAQ. The CDR3 totals 14 residues. DNA of the CDR3: TGTGCCAGCAGCTCGAGACAGAAAAATGAAAAACTGTTTTTT. Translation: CASSSRQKNEKLFF.

V gene TRBV28 combines with J gene TRBJ1-6; TRBD1 might be the D (5 bases). CDR3 length equals 14 residues. CDR1 MDHEN and CDR2 SYDVKM come from the germline V gene. The V and J ends lost 7 bases and 11 bases respectively, with 18 bases between them. CDR3 in DNA: TGTGCCAGCAAGGATGGCAGGGTGCGGGCACCCCTCCACTTT. It specifies CASKDGRVRAPLHF.

The V call is TRBV28, the J call TRBJ1-2, with 11 bases fitting TRBD1. V was clipped by 7 bases and J by 8 bases; unmatched bases: 9. The CDR3 consists of 14 residues. Per the germline V gene, CDR1 is MDHEN and CDR2 is SYDVKM. DNA of the CDR3: TGTGCCAGCAAAGTGGACAGGGGGCGCGGAGGCTACACCTTC. As protein: CASKVDRGRGGYTF.

This clonotype was seen repeatedly, ten times or more. J is TRBJ1-2 and V is TRBV24-1; no clear D. The CDR3 loop spans 13 amino acids. Germline V gene lookup returns CDR1 KGHDR and CDR2 SFDVKD. V lost 9 bases to trimming and J lost 2 bases, with 12 bases between them. CDR3 DNA: TGTGCCACCTCTCGGGGAGGAAACTATGGCTACACCTTC. It is translated as CATSRGGNYGYTF.

V gene TRBV29-1 combines with J gene TRBJ2-2; no reliable D call. Germline V gene lookup returns CDR1 SQVTM and CDR2 ANQGSEA. This CDR3 has 14 amino acids. The V end lost 3 bases, the J end lost 2 bases, and 10 bases lay between the germline ends. The CDR3 loop reads CSVEGTDNTGELFF. CDR3 sequence (DNA): TGCAGCGTTGAGGGCACAGATAACACCGGGGAGCTGTTTTTT.